These 21 T cell receptor beta chains originate from one sample sequenced in a study of T cell repertoires in aging, cancer and after chemotherapy. A mixed TRB-A/B primer pool amplified rearranged TRB by multiplex touch-down PCR. TCRdb used MiXCR to reprocess the multiplex PCR reads, holding one entry per CDR3 protein. The sample includes about 3,000 distinct CDR3 sequences, 25% seen only once; the top ten take 45% to 70%. Peripheral blood genomic DNA, not sorted cells or RNA, was the template. Sequenced sample: blood. Receptor source: a human donor with a solid tumor.

The chain employs TRBV29-1 and TRBJ1-1, with 10 bases fitting TRBD1. CDR1 and CDR2 from the germline V gene are SQVTM and ANQGSEA. The CDR3 totals 12 residues. The J segment lost 4 bases and the V segment lost 4 bases, leaving 0 bases of the junction unmatched. This CDR3 is CSVGTGGTEAFF. CDR3 bases: TGCAGCGTTGGGACAGGGGGCACTGAAGCTTTCTTT.

The rearrangement joins TRBV11-1 to TRBJ1-2; D call uncertain. This CDR3 is 14 amino acids long. Germline V CDR1 and CDR2: SGHAT, FQDESV (reference sequence). Deletions cut 5 bases from V and 8 bases from J, with 18 bases between. The CDR3 protein is CASSLRLERSGYTF. The CDR3, as DNA: TGTGCCAGCAGCCTTCGGCTGGAGCGCAGCGGCTACACCTTC.

As for this clonotype: A much larger clone differs by one base, so this may be a read error. The V and J genes are TRBV18 and TRBJ1-2, with TRBD1 as a possible D gene (6 bases). Per germline, CDR1 KGHSH and CDR2 LQKENI. The CDR3 loop spans 16 amino acids. The chain's CDR3 is CASSPGGAGANYVYTF. In DNA, the CDR3 is TGTGCCAGCTCACCAGGGGGCGCTGGAGCTAACTATGTCTACACCTTC.

A few counts support this clonotype. The chain employs TRBV14 and TRBJ1-4; D unclear. The CDR3 is 15 amino acids. Germline V gene lookup returns CDR1 SGHDN and CDR2 FVKESK. Trimming pared 3 bases from V and 0 bases from J, leaving 8 bases between. DNA for the CDR3: TGTGCCAGCAGCCAGGGAGAAGCAACTAATGAAAAACTGTTTTTT. This sequence encodes CASSQGEATNEKLFF.

In regard to this clonotype: A read error may explain this, as a much larger clone is one base away. V gene TRBV27 combines with J gene TRBJ2-7; tentatively, D is TRBD1 or TRBD2 (5 bases each). The CDR3 has 14 amino acids. Germline V gene sequence: CDR1 MNHEY, CDR2 SMNVEV (reference sequence). The CDR3 bases are TGTGCCAGCCTCGGGACCGTTAAATCCTACGAGCTGTACTTC. The encoded protein is CASLGTVKSYELYF.

The sample holds a few counts of this clonotype. V and J are TRBV28 and TRBJ2-1; 9 bases fit TRBD2. With V trimmed by 6 bases and J by 0 bases, 6 bases remained unmatched. The length of the CDR3 is 16 residues. Germline CDR1 reads MDHEN; CDR2 reads SYDVKM. This CDR3 is CASSDAGGSSYNEQFF. The CDR3 DNA reads as TGTGCCAGCAGCGATGCGGGAGGGAGCTCCTACAATGAGCAGTTCTTC.

This rearrangement joins TRBV12-3 or TRBV12-4 to TRBJ1-2; D is ambiguous. Deletions cut 7 bases from V and 0 bases from J, with 12 bases between. This CDR3 region has 14 residues. CDR3 residues: CASTPDRANYGYTF. The CDR3 DNA sequence: TGTGCCAGCACTCCTGACCGTGCTAACTATGGCTACACCTTC.

This clonotype ranks as medium-sized. The CDR3 coding sequence is TGTGCCAGTAGTATAGCCACGGACAGATACGAGCAGTACTTC. Translated, it gives CASSIATDRYEQYF. This chain connects TRBV19 to TRBJ2-7; possible D gene TRBD1, 6 bases. Germline V CDR1 and CDR2: LNHDA, SQIVND (reference sequence). V lost 1 base and J 4 bases, leaving 11 bases between the germline ends. This CDR3 has 14 residues.

This clonotype appeared a few times. The rearrangement joins TRBV20-1 to TRBJ1-1; D uncertain. Trimming removed 5 bases at V and 1 base at J, with 14 bases between. The V gene's germline CDR1 is DFQATT and CDR2 SNEGSKA (reference sequence). This CDR3 spans 14 amino acids. CDR3 DNA: TGCAGTGCTTATCGCCCAGGTGCGAACACTGAAGCTTTCTTT. This encodes CSAYRPGANTEAFF.

In its sample, this clonotype is medium-sized. The chain recombines TRBV12-3 or TRBV12-4 with TRBJ1-5; D is uncertain. The CDR3 extends over 15 amino acids. V was clipped by 6 bases and J by 2 bases, with 14 bases between them. The CDR3 coding sequence is TGTGCCAGCAGATCTGTCGGTGCTGGCAATCAGCCCCAGCATTTT. Amino acids: CASRSVGAGNQPQHF.

The chain couples TRBV20-1 to TRBJ2-2, with TRBD2 matching over 7 bases. This CDR3 has 15 amino acids. V was clipped by 6 bases and J by 5 bases; unmatched bases: 12. CDR1 is DFQATT, CDR2 SNEGSKA, per germline (reference sequence). Here the CDR3 reads CSAPRASGHTGELFF. The CDR3 coding sequence is TGCAGTGCCCCGCGGGCTAGCGGACATACCGGGGAGCTGTTTTTT.

The chain recombines TRBV10-2 with TRBJ2-7, with 13 bases identical to TRBD2. There are 14 residues in the CDR3. CDR1 WSHSY and CDR2 SAAADI come from the germline V gene. With V trimmed by 2 bases and J by 5 bases, 0 bases remained unmatched. The CDR3 region is CASSEGLAGDEQYF. The CDR3 nucleotides are TGCGCCAGCAGTGAGGGACTAGCGGGGGACGAGCAGTACTTC.

The chain links TRBV7-9 to TRBJ2-6; the match to TRBD1 covers 7 bases. The CDR3 runs to 16 residues. Germline lookup yields CDR1 SEHNR and CDR2 FQNEAQ (reference sequence). The trim removed 3 bases at V and 1 base at J, leaving 3 bases unmatched. CDR3 protein: CASSLGQTSGANVLTF. In DNA form, the CDR3 reads TGTGCCAGCAGCTTGGGACAGACATCTGGGGCCAACGTCCTGACTTTC.

The sample holds one count of this clonotype. Being one base from a much bigger clone, this may be a read error. The chain combines TRBV18 with TRBJ1-4, with 8 bases lining up with TRBD1. This CDR3 comprises 17 residues. CDR1 is KGHSH, CDR2 LQKENI, per germline. Trimming removed 2 bases from V and 8 bases from J; junction bases left unmatched: 13. CDR3 coding DNA: TGTGCCAGCTCACCAACGCCGACAGGGGCCGTTGGGGAAAAACTGTTTTTT. Amino acid sequence: CASSPTPTGAVGEKLFF.

This chain links TRBV20-1 with TRBJ2-1; 10 bases align to TRBD2. J gave up 12 bases and V 0 bases, and 11 bases lay outside the gene matches. Germline loops: CDR1 DFQATT, CDR2 SNEGSKA (reference sequence). The CDR3 consists of 15 residues. CDR3 sequence reads: CSARERLLAGVLQFF. The CDR3 DNA reads TGCAGTGCTAGAGAAAGGCTGCTAGCGGGAGTTTTGCAGTTCTTC.

This clonotype was seen a handful of times. The J gene is TRBJ2-3, the V gene TRBV11-2; 9 positions match TRBD2. The germline V gene has CDR1 SGHAT and CDR2 FQNNGV. Trimming removed 5 bases from V and 4 bases from J; junction bases left unmatched: 10. There are 16 residues in the CDR3. The CDR3 here is CASSTGLARLSDTQYF. The CDR3 DNA follows: TGTGCCAGCAGCACCGGACTAGCGAGACTTTCAGATACGCAGTATTTT.

By share of the sample, this clonotype is medium-sized. The chain has TRBV6-6 and TRBJ1-2; no firm D call. The V end was cut by 0 bases, the J end by 7 bases, with 12 bases between. CDR1 is MNHNY and CDR2 is SVGAGI in the germline V gene (reference sequence). The CDR3 is 14 residues long. The CDR3 loop is CASSYSPFGGGYTF. CDR3 bases: TGTGCCAGCAGTTACTCCCCCTTCGGAGGTGGCTACACCTTC.

The chain combines TRBV4-1 with TRBJ2-6; D remains ambiguous. Germline loops: CDR1 MGHRA, CDR2 YSYEKL. The CDR3 extends over 18 amino acids. V gave up 2 bases and J gave up 0 bases, with 14 bases separating them. The CDR3 region is CASSQKSPVRSGANVLTF. The CDR3 DNA reads TGCGCCAGCAGCCAAAAAAGCCCCGTCCGCTCTGGGGCCAACGTCCTGACTTTC.

Judged by abundance, this clonotype is medium-sized. This rearrangement joins TRBV12-3 or TRBV12-4 to TRBJ2-7; unclear D gene. This CDR3 is 11 amino acids long. V shed 6 bases and J shed 3 bases, with 6 bases lying between them. The CDR3 reads CASSTFYEQYF. In DNA form, the CDR3 reads TGTGCCAGCAGCACTTTCTACGAGCAGTACTTC.

The chain employs TRBV6-6 and TRBJ2-5; TRBD1 agrees at 7 bases. The CDR3 totals 13 residues. V dropped 6 bases and J dropped 5; count of bases not matched to a gene: 6. Germline CDR1 and CDR2: MNHNY and SVGAGI (reference sequence). This chain's CDR3 is CASRLQGTETQYF. The CDR3 DNA follows: TGTGCCAGCAGGCTACAGGGGACGGAGACCCAGTACTTC.

This clonotype was observed a few times. The chain employs TRBV20-1 and TRBJ2-7, with D perhaps TRBD1 (5 bases). This CDR3 contains 14 residues. Germline V gene data show CDR1 as DFQATT and CDR2 as SNEGSKA (reference sequence). The V and J ends lost 2 bases and 0 bases respectively, with 11 bases between them. CDR3 nucleotide sequence: TGCAGTGCTAGACTGGACACAAGCTCCTACGAGCAGTACTTC. Protein: CSARLDTSSYEQYF.